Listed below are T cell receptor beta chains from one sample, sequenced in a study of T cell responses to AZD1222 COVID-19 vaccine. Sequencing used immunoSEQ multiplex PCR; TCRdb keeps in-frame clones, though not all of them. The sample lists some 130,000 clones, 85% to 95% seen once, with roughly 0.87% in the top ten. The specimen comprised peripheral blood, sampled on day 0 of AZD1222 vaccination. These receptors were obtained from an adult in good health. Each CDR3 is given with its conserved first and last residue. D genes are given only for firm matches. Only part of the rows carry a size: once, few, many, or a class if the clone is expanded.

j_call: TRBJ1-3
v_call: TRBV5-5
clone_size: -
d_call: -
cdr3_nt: TGTGCCAGCAGCCTGGGGGCAGGGCCCGCCGTGGGGGGAAACACCATATATTTT
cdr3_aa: CASSLGAGPAVGGNTIYF

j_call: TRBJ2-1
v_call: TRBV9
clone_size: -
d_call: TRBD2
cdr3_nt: TGTGCCAGCAGTAATAGCGGGGGGGCGGACAATGAGCAGTTCTTC
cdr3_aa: CASSNSGGADNEQFF

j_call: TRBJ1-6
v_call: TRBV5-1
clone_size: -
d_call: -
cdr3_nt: TGCGCCAGCAGCTTGTATGGGGAAACGAATTCACCCCTCCACTTT
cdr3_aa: CASSLYGETNSPLHF

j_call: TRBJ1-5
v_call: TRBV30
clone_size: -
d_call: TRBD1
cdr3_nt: TGTGCCTGGAGTGTACAGGGCAGGGGGCCAAAACAGCCCCAGCATTTT
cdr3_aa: CAWSVQGRGPKQPQHF

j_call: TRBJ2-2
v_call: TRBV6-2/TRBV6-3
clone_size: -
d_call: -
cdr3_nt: TGTGCCAGCAGTCATACAGGCCGCGGGTTTTTGGGGGAGCTGTTTTTT
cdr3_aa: CASSHTGRGFLGELFF

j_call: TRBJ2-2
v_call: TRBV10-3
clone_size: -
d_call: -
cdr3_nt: TGTGCCATCAGTGAGTCGGGGGGCGGGGAGCTGTTTTTT
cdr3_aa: CAISESGGGELFF

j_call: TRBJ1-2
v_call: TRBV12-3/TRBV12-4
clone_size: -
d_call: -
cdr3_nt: TGTGCCAGTCGGGACAACCTCTTTTATGGCTACACCTTC
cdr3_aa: CASRDNLFYGYTF

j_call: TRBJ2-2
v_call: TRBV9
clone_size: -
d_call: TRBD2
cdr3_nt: TGTGCCAGCAGCGTATCCGGGACTCGCGGGGGGAGGGGAACCGGGGAGCTGTTTTTT
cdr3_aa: CASSVSGTRGGRGTGELFF

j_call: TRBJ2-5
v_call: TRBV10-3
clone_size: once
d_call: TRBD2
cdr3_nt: TGTGCCATCAAATCGGAGAGCGGGGGGGGCCAAGAGACCCAGTACTTC
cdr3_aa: CAIKSESGGGQETQYF

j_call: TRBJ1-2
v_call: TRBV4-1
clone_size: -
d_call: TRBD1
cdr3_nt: TGCGCCAGCAGCCACCCGACAGGGACGGGTTATGGCTACACCTTC
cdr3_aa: CASSHPTGTGYGYTF

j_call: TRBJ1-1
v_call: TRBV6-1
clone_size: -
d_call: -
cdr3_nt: TGTGCCAGAAGGGAAGGCAGCAACACTGAAGCTTTCTTT
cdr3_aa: CARREGSNTEAFF

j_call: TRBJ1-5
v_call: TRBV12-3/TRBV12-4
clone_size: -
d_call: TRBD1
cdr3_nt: TGTGCCAGCTGCAGGGGGTTCAATCAGCCCCAGCATTTT
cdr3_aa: CASCRGFNQPQHF

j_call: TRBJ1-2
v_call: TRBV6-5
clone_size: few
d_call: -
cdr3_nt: TGTGCCAGCAGTTACTCATATCGACGGATGTATGGCTACACCTTC
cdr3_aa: CASSYSYRRMYGYTF

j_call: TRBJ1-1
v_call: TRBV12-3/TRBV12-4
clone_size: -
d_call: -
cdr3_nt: TGTGCCAGCAGTTGGATGAACACTGAAGCTTTCTTT
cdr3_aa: CASSWMNTEAFF

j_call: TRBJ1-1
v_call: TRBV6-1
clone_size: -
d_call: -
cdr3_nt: TGTGCCAGCAGTGATACCCTTAGGGGGGCGAACACTGAAGCTTTCTTT
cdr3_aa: CASSDTLRGANTEAFF

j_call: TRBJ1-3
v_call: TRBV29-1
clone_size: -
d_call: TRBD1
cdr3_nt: TGCAGCGTTTGGGACAGGGCCTCTGGAAACACCATATATTTT
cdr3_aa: CSVWDRASGNTIYF

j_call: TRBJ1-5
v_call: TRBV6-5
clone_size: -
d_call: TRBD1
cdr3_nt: TGTGCCAGCACCCCGGGACAGGGGAACAATCAGCCCCAGCATTTT
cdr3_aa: CASTPGQGNNQPQHF

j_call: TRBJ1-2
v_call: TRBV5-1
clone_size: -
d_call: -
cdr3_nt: TGCGCCAGCAGCTTAACCTTAGGGGGGGTTGGCTACACCTTC
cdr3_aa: CASSLTLGGVGYTF

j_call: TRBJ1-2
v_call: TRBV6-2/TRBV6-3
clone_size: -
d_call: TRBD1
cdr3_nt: TGTGCCAGCAGTCGACAGGGCCATGGCTACACCTTC
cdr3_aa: CASSRQGHGYTF

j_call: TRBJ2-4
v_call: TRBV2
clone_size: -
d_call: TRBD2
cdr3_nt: TGTGCCAGCAGTGAGACTAGCGGGGGGCCTCAAAACATTCAGTACTTC
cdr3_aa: CASSETSGGPQNIQYF

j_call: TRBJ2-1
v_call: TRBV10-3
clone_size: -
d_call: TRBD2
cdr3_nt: TGTGCCATCAACCCAGGACTAGCGGGGGGGCCGAATGAGCAGTTCTTC
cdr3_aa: CAINPGLAGGPNEQFF

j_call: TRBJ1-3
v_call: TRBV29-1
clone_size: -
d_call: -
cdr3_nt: TGCAGCGCTCTACAGGGTTCTGGAAACACCATATATTTT
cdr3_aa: CSALQGSGNTIYF

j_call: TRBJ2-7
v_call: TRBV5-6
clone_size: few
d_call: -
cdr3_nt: TGTGCCAGCAGCTTGGGGGGCAGCCACGAGCAGTACTTC
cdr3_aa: CASSLGGSHEQYF

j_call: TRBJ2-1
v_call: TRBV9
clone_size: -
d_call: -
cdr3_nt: TGTGCCAGCAGCGTAGTCGACGGTGAGCAGTTCTTC
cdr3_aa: CASSVVDGEQFF

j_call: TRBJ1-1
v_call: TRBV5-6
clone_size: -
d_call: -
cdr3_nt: TGTGCCAGCAGCTTGGCCCCGGGCAGGGTCCATCGAAACACTGAAGCTTTCTTT
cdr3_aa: CASSLAPGRVHRNTEAFF

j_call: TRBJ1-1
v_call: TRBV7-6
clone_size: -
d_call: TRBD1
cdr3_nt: TGTGCCAGCAGCGGGGGACAGGCGGGTGAAGCTTTCTTT
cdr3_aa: CASSGGQAGEAFF

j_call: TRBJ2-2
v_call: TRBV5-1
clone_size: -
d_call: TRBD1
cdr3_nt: TGCGCCAGCAGCACCGGGACAGGGGGTCCCGGGGAGCTGTTTTTT
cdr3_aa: CASSTGTGGPGELFF

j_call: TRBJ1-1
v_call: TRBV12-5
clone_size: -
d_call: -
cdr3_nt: TGTGCTAGTGGTTTGCCACGTGTCACTGAAGCTTTCTTT
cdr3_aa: CASGLPRVTEAFF

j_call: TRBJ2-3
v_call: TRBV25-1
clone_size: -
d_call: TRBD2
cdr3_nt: TGTGCCAGCAGTGCAGGGACTAGCGGGAGCACAGATACGCAGTATTTT
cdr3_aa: CASSAGTSGSTDTQYF

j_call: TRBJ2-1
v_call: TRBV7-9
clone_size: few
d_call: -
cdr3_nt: TGTGCCAGCAGCTTTAAGGTTTTCGATGAGCAGTTCTTC
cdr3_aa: CASSFKVFDEQFF